The 24 T cell receptor beta chains given below trace back to one sample, sequenced in a study of T cell repertoires in cytomegalovirus infection. TCRdb called the reads again in MiXCR, with one record for every CDR3 protein. This table holds tens of thousands of distinct CDR3 sequences, 3% to 4% found once. Input material: PBMCs. The source of these receptors is a human donor in good health (CMV status not recorded). Some clones in this sample may be carry-over from other donors' samples.

In its sample, this clonotype was seen many times. The rearrangement uses TRBV20-1 and TRBJ2-2; D not resolved. This CDR3 contains 14 residues. The V gene's germline CDR1 is DFQATT and CDR2 SNEGSKA (reference sequence). Trimming took off 3 bases at V and 4 bases at J, with 12 bases between the two ends. This chain's CDR3 is CSASAEPITGELFF. Written as DNA, the CDR3 is TGCAGTGCTAGTGCAGAACCGATCACCGGGGAGCTGTTTTTT.

There are many counts of this clonotype. This chain links TRBV7-2 with TRBJ1-2; D uncertain. The CDR3 has 14 residues. Deletions cut 5 bases from V and 8 bases from J, with 18 bases between. Germline V gives CDR1 SGHTA, CDR2 FQGNSA. The CDR3 loop reads CASSTPARFWGYTF. CDR3 sequence (DNA): TGTGCCAGCAGCACGCCGGCGCGATTTTGGGGCTACACCTTC.

The V and J genes are TRBV11-3 and TRBJ2-1; 8 nucleotides align to TRBD2. Losses at the gene ends were 5 bases for V and 9 bases for J; bases not matched to a gene: 9. The germline V gene encodes CDR1 SGHNT and CDR2 YENEEA. The CDR3 is made up of 14 amino acids. This CDR3 reads CASSTGGPGIEQFF. In DNA, the CDR3 is TGTGCCAGCAGCACGGGAGGGCCGGGAATTGAGCAGTTCTTC.

This clonotype has a count of ten or more. The chain recombines TRBV7-3 with TRBJ2-5, with 10 bases fitting TRBD2. There are 15 residues in the CDR3. Germline V gene data show CDR1 as SGHTA and CDR2 as FQGTGA. V dropped 5 bases and J dropped 4; count of bases not matched to a gene: 7. CDR3 nucleotides: TGTGCCAGCAGCCCTAGCGGGGGATATCGAGAGACCCAGTACTTC. Translating it yields CASSPSGGYRETQYF.

This clonotype has ten or more counts. The V and J genes are TRBV7-2 and TRBJ2-1; 13 nucleotides align to TRBD2. The V and J ends lost 3 bases and 8 bases, in that order; junction bases with no gene match: 4. This CDR3 is 15 amino acids long. Germline assignment: CDR1 SGHTA and CDR2 FQGNSA. The chain's CDR3 is CASSLTSGGLYEQFF. Here the CDR3 DNA reads TGTGCCAGCAGCTTGACTAGCGGGGGGCTCTATGAGCAGTTCTTC.

This clonotype was counted at least ten times. The rearrangement links TRBV7-2 to TRBJ1-2, with unresolved D. V was trimmed by 7 bases and J by 8 bases, leaving 17 bases between them. Germline V gene data show CDR1 as SGHTA and CDR2 as FQGNSA. The CDR3 sequence is 13 residues long. CDR3 sequence: CASNDKRARGYTF. For the CDR3, the DNA is TGTGCCAGCAACGACAAAAGGGCGAGAGGCTACACCTTC.

This clonotype appeared many times. This chain uses TRBV7-2 with TRBJ1-2; D is possibly TRBD1 (5 bases). The CDR3 covers 15 residues. Per the germline V gene, CDR1 is SGHTA and CDR2 is FQGNSA. The germline V and J ends were trimmed by 7 bases and 0 bases, with 15 bases remaining between them. CDR3 nucleotide sequence: TGTGCCAGCACATTCTATCAGGGCACTAACTATGGCTACACCTTC. This gives the protein CASTFYQGTNYGYTF. The entire variable domain, with the rest obtained from reference TRBV7-2 and TRBJ1-2, is as follows: GAGVSQSPSNKVTEKGKDVELRCDPISGHTALYWYRQSLGQGLEFLIYFQGNSAPDKSGLPSDRFSAERTGGSVSTLTIQRTQQEDSAVYLCASTFYQGTNYGYTFGSGTRLTVV.

This clonotype has a count of ten or more. V and J are TRBV7-3 and TRBJ2-5, with D perhaps TRBD1 (6 bases). This CDR3 contains 13 residues. Germline CDR1 SGHTA, CDR2 FQGTGA. Trimming left V 4 bases short and J 2 bases short, with 8 bases between. CDR3 protein: CASSSRGQETQYF. CDR3 DNA: TGTGCCAGCAGCTCCAGGGGTCAAGAGACCCAGTACTTC. Full variable domain (rest looked up from reference TRBV7-3 and TRBJ2-5): GAGVSQTPSNKVTEKGKYVELRCDPISGHTALYWYRQSLGQGPEFLIYFQGTGAADDSGLPNDRFFAVRPEGSVSTLKIQRTERGDSAVYLCASSSRGQETQYFGPGTRLLVL.

This clonotype was observed at least ten times. The V and J genes are TRBV6-2 or TRBV6-3 and TRBJ2-7, with a possible D match to TRBD1 (5 bases). V lost 0 bases to trimming and J lost 6 bases, with 6 bases between them. CDR1 is MNHEY, CDR2 SVGEGT, per germline. The CDR3 spans 12 residues. CDR3 sequence: CASSYSGVEQYF. CDR3 nucleotide sequence: TGTGCCAGCAGTTACTCAGGGGTCGAGCAGTACTTC.

In this sample, this clonotype turned up many times. The chain joins TRBV7-2 to TRBJ2-7; TRBD2 aligns across 10 bases. Germline CDR1 and CDR2: SGHTA and FQGNSA. Trimming cost V 2 bases and J 3 bases; bases outside gene matches: 4. This CDR3 region has 15 residues. CDR3 DNA: TGTGCCAGCAGCTTATGGGCTAGCGGGAGCTACGAGCAGTACTTC. The encoded protein is CASSLWASGSYEQYF.

This clonotype has only a few counts. This sequence joins TRBV7-2 and TRBJ2-7, with 7 bases fitting TRBD1. The CDR3 has 17 residues. Per the germline V gene, CDR1 is SGHTA and CDR2 is FQGNSA. V dropped 3 bases and J dropped 2; count of bases not matched to a gene: 13. DNA of the CDR3: TGTGCCAGCAGCTTGTATTTTATGACAGGGAGTGCCTACGAGCAGTACTTC. It translates to CASSLYFMTGSAYEQYF.

Many counts were recorded for this clonotype. This chain connects TRBV7-8 to TRBJ1-5; 10 bases line up with TRBD1. CDR1 and CDR2 from the germline V gene are SGHVS and FQNEAQ. This CDR3 comprises 15 residues. The J segment lost 4 bases and the V segment lost 1 base, leaving 1 base of the junction unmatched. CDR3 sequence: CASSLGTGGNQPQHF. For the CDR3, the DNA is TGTGCCAGCAGCTTAGGGACAGGGGGGAATCAGCCCCAGCATTTT.

The table lists this clonotype with many counts. The gene calls are TRBV7-2 and TRBJ1-4; D is perhaps TRBD1 (6 bases). Germline CDR1 is SGHTA and CDR2 is FQGNSA. V was clipped by 3 bases and J by 16 bases, with 18 bases between them. The CDR3 loop spans 13 amino acids. The CDR3 DNA reads as TGTGCCAGCAGCTTGAACAGGGAGGGAAGTCCGTTTTTT. Protein sequence: CASSLNREGSPFF. The full variable domain, in which reference TRBV7-2 and TRBJ1-4 provide the parts outside the CDR3, is GAGVSQSPSNKVTEKGKDVELRCDPISGHTALYWYRQSLGQGLEFLIYFQGNSAPDKSGLPSDRFSAERTGGSVSTLTIQRTQQEDSAVYLCASSLNREGSPFFGSGTQLSVL.

This clonotype was counted ten times or more. The chain is built from TRBV12-3 or TRBV12-4 and TRBJ2-1; TRBD2 agrees at 10 bases. The CDR3 extends over 15 amino acids. Trimming at V came to 6 bases and at J to 6 bases, leaving 8 bases not matched to a gene. The CDR3 nucleotides read TGTGCCAGCAGCCCAAGCGGGGGGGCCCGCAATGAGCAGTTCTTC. This translates into CASSPSGGARNEQFF.

This clonotype has just a few counts. This chain joins TRBV12-3 or TRBV12-4 and TRBJ1-1; unclear D gene. This CDR3 spans 14 amino acids. V lost 8 bases and J lost 3, with 16 bases in between. CDR3 DNA sequence: TGTGCCAGCTCCCTGGGAGGATCTTACACTGAAGCTTTCTTT. The encoded protein is CASSLGGSYTEAFF.

The chain uses TRBV4-1 and TRBJ1-1; D is ambiguous. Per the germline V gene, CDR1 is MGHRA and CDR2 is YSYEKL. The CDR3 runs 13 residues. V was pared by 3 bases and J by 1 base, with 6 bases between. CDR3 protein: CASSHVQNTEAFF. The CDR3, as DNA: TGCGCCAGCAGCCATGTACAGAACACTGAAGCTTTCTTT.

This clonotype was observed many times. This chain connects TRBV12-3 or TRBV12-4 to TRBJ1-1; D is possibly TRBD1 (6 bases). CDR3 length equals 14 residues. Trimming removed 5 bases from V and 5 bases from J, with 15 bases in between. The CDR3 nucleotides read TGTGCCAGCAGTGCACTAATTAGGGGGACTGAAGCTTTCTTT. Its translation: CASSALIRGTEAFF.

This clonotype has ten or more counts. The chain combines TRBV28 with TRBJ2-7, with 10 bases fitting TRBD1. The CDR3 is 15 residues long. CDR1 is MDHEN and CDR2 is SYDVKM in the germline V gene. V lost 5 bases and J lost 2; bases outside the gene matches: 6. The CDR3 here is CASSPTGGGPYEQYF. DNA of the CDR3: TGTGCCAGCAGTCCGACAGGGGGCGGCCCCTACGAGCAGTACTTC.

There are many counts of this clonotype. This chain links TRBV7-2 with TRBJ2-2; 7 bases match TRBD2. CDR1 is SGHTA, CDR2 FQGNSA, per germline. J gave up 5 bases and V 5 bases, and 11 bases lay outside the gene matches. This CDR3 has 16 amino acids. The CDR3 sequence is CASSPPSGIWTGELFF. The DNA of the CDR3 is TGTGCCAGCAGCCCACCGAGCGGGATTTGGACCGGGGAGCTGTTTTTT.

This clonotype was found many times. The chain combines TRBV18 with TRBJ1-6; D remains unclear. V dropped 5 bases and J dropped 14 bases, with 13 bases sitting between them. Germline assignment: CDR1 KGHSH and CDR2 LQKENI. This CDR3 spans 12 amino acids. The CDR3 DNA reads TGTGCCAGCTCAGAAAACACGATGTCCCTCCACTTT. Protein: CASSENTMSLHF.

The sample holds many counts of this clonotype. The genes are TRBV9 and TRBJ1-3; D is perhaps TRBD1 (6 bases). Germline V lookup: CDR1 SGDLS, CDR2 YYNGEE. The CDR3 covers 15 residues. V shed 0 bases and J shed 5 bases, with 12 bases lying between them. In nucleotides, the CDR3 is TGTGCCAGCAGCGTAGTACCCGGGGGCAGAAACACCATATATTTT. Its translation is CASSVVPGGRNTIYF. Combining the CDR3 with reference TRBV9 and TRBJ1-3 gives the whole variable domain DSGVTQTPKHLITATGQRVTLRCSPRSGDLSVYWYQQSLDQGLQFLIQYYNGEERAKGNILERFSAQQFPDLHSELNLSSLELGDSALYFCASSVVPGGRNTIYFGEGSWLTVV.

This clonotype came up many times. This chain links TRBV7-2 with TRBJ2-5; D is unresolved. Per germline, CDR1 SGHTA and CDR2 FQGNSA. CDR3 length equals 14 residues. The germline V and J ends were trimmed by 5 bases and 5 bases, with 15 bases remaining between them. The chain's CDR3 is CASSKTPSHETQYF. The CDR3 DNA reads as TGTGCCAGCAGCAAAACCCCTTCTCATGAGACCCAGTACTTC.

This clonotype was recorded many times. This chain joins TRBV7-2 and TRBJ2-3; D is perhaps TRBD2 (5 bases). The germline V gene encodes CDR1 SGHTA and CDR2 FQGNSA. The CDR3 runs 15 residues. V lost 5 bases and J 1 base, leaving 13 bases between the germline ends. CDR3 sequence: CASSRVLRGTDTQYF. DNA for the CDR3: TGTGCCAGCAGCCGTGTTCTGCGGGGCACAGATACGCAGTATTTT.

This clonotype has ten or more counts. The V gene is TRBV29-1, the J gene TRBJ2-1, with 10 bases that match TRBD2. CDR1 and CDR2 (germline): SQVTM, ANQGSEA. The CDR3 has 17 amino acids. V was clipped by 3 bases and J by 4 bases; unmatched bases: 12. CDR3 sequence (DNA): TGCAGCGTTGATGGCCTAGCGGGAGCAGGGGTTTACAATGAGCAGTTCTTC. Translating it yields CSVDGLAGAGVYNEQFF.